The 12 T cell receptor beta chains below all came from one sample that was sequenced in a study of cytomegalovirus exposure and HLA in healthy donors. Researchers ran the PCR with 60 Vbeta and 13 Jbeta primers. Method: immunoSEQ multiplex PCR; TCRdb's copy keeps in-frame clones and lacks some. The repertoire consists of 100,000 to 150,000 clones, with about 78% occurring once and the leading ten covering nearly 8.5%. The sample was PBMCs. These TCRs come from a woman between 40 and 55 years old in good health and CMV-seropositive.

This rearrangement joins TRBV4-3 to TRBJ2-5, with D possibly being TRBD2 (5 bases). Trimming removed 1 base from V and 4 bases from J, with 19 bases in between. Per germline, CDR1 LGHNA and CDR2 YSLEER. CDR3 length: 17 amino acids. CDR3 protein: CASSQVSGSIGGETQYF. The CDR3 DNA reads TGCGCCAGCAGCCAAGTTTCGGGCTCGATCGGAGGAGAGACCCAGTACTTC.

This clone showed up just once. The rearrangement uses TRBV9 and TRBJ2-7; the D gene is possibly TRBD1 (5 bases). The V end lost 0 bases, the J end lost 4 bases, and 11 bases lay between the germline ends. Germline loops: CDR1 SGDLS, CDR2 YYNGEE. The CDR3 spans 14 residues. The CDR3 coding sequence is TGTGCCAGCAGCGTAGCAGGGATAGGTTACGAGCAGTACTTC. The encoded protein is CASSVAGIGYEQYF.

The V and J genes are TRBV27 and TRBJ2-7; TRBD1 matches 7 bases. The germline V gene has CDR1 MNHEY and CDR2 SMNVEV (reference sequence). The CDR3 is made up of 13 amino acids. The V segment lost 2 bases and the J segment 4 bases; nucleotides outside the gene matches: 2. The CDR3 is CASSLTTGYEQYF. CDR3 coding DNA: TGTGCCAGCAGTTTAACGACAGGGTACGAGCAGTACTTC.

This chain's CDR3 is CASSLLTGVYGYTF. CDR3 nucleotide sequence: TGTGCCAGCAGTCTCTTGACAGGGGTCTATGGCTACACCTTC. The J gene is TRBJ1-2, the V gene TRBV9; 8 bases agree with TRBD1. The CDR3 is 14 residues long. Germline V gene sequence: CDR1 SGDLS, CDR2 YYNGEE. Trimming removed 5 bases from V and 4 bases from J; junction bases left unmatched: 7.

In this sample, this clone turned up once. This chain connects TRBV6-6 to TRBJ1-4; a weak D match, TRBD1 (5 bases). The CDR3 consists of 13 residues. The germline V gene has CDR1 MNHNY and CDR2 SVGAGI (reference sequence). V was cut by 7 bases and J by 8 bases, with 14 bases left in between. The CDR3 sequence is CASTREGAEKLFF. Written as DNA, the CDR3 is TGTGCCAGCACCCGAGAAGGGGCGGAAAAACTGTTTTTT.

J is TRBJ2-3 and V is TRBV4-3, with no clear D. CDR3 size: 15 residues. Germline V gene lookup returns CDR1 LGHNA and CDR2 YSLEER. Trimming shortened V by 0 bases and J by 3 bases, and 10 bases separated the two germline ends. CDR3 in amino acids: CASSQDLLRTDTQYF. In nucleotides, the CDR3 is TGCGCCAGCAGCCAAGATCTTCTCAGGACAGATACGCAGTATTTT.

The chain couples TRBV19 to TRBJ1-2; D is ambiguous. Between the trimmed V and J ends, which lost 4 bases and 7 bases, there was a span of 13 bases. Germline-derived CDR1 and CDR2 are LNHDA and SQIVND (reference sequence). There are 13 residues in the CDR3. CDR3 amino acids: CASSTDPRGGYTF. For the CDR3, the DNA is TGTGCCAGTAGTACGGACCCCCGGGGTGGCTACACCTTC. Full variable domain (remainder filled in from reference TRBV19 and TRBJ1-2): DGGITQSPKYLFRKEGQNVTLSCEQNLNHDAMYWYRQDPGQGLRLIYYSQIVNDFQKGDIAEGYSVSREKKESFPLTVTSAQKNPTAFYLCASSTDPRGGYTFGSGTRLTVV.

The chain combines TRBV2 with TRBJ1-2; 7 positions match TRBD1. CDR1 SNHLY and CDR2 FYNNEI come from the germline V gene. This CDR3 has 15 amino acids. The J segment lost 8 bases and the V segment lost 6 bases, leaving 15 bases of the junction unmatched. DNA of the CDR3: TGTGCCAGCAGCGCTGACGGGACAGCGTTTTGGGGCTACACCTTC. This gives the protein CASSADGTAFWGYTF.

The rearrangement uses TRBV5-1 and TRBJ2-7, with 10 positions matching TRBD2. The CDR3 is 16 residues long. The germline V gene encodes CDR1 SGHRS and CDR2 YFSETQ. Germline trimming cut 4 bases from V and 3 bases from J; bases unmatched to any gene: 10. The CDR3 nucleotides are TGCGCCAGCAGCGGGGCTAGCGGGGGCTTGTACTACGAGCAGTACTTC. Amino acid sequence: CASSGASGGLYYEQYF.

CDR3: CASSTWGRAYNEQFF. The CDR3 DNA sequence: TGTGCCAGCAGCACTTGGGGCAGGGCCTACAATGAGCAGTTCTTC. The chain uses TRBV6-5 and TRBJ2-1, with a weak D call TRBD1 (5 bases). Trimming shortened V by 6 bases and J by 2 bases, and 14 bases separated the two germline ends. Germline values: CDR1 MNHEY, CDR2 SVGAGI. CDR3 size: 15 residues.

In its sample, this clone was seen once. This sequence joins TRBV29-1 and TRBJ2-2; D perhaps matches TRBD2 (5 bases). The V and J ends lost 5 bases and 5 bases respectively, with 12 bases between them. CDR1 SQVTM and CDR2 ANQGSEA come from the germline V gene. The length of the CDR3 is 13 residues. The CDR3 DNA reads as TGCAGCGTTCGGACTGGGTCAACCGGGGAGCTGTTTTTT. Its protein is CSVRTGSTGELFF.

V is TRBV11-2 and J is TRBJ1-5; D is uncertain. V was trimmed by 5 bases and J by 7 bases, leaving 12 bases between them. This CDR3 contains 13 residues. Germline V gene sequence: CDR1 SGHAT, CDR2 FQNNGV. CDR3 region: CASSVDTRQPQHF. In DNA, the CDR3 is TGTGCCAGCAGCGTTGATACCCGGCAGCCCCAGCATTTT.